This T cell receptor (beta chain) stems from a study of T cell responses to AZD1222 COVID-19 vaccine. General study results and limits: It should be noted that donors were predominantly white British and more often female, and clonal diversity was possibly underestimated. The study reported that nearly half of spike-specific TCRs target unmutated variant regions.

Germline V gives CDR1 KGHSH, CDR2 LQKENI. The J segment lost 7 bases and the V segment lost 4 bases, leaving 8 bases of the junction unmatched. This CDR3 has 15 residues. Notes on this clone: No antigen is known for it.

Libraries were prepared by immunoSEQ multiplex PCR; TCRdb keeps only in-frame clonotypes and omits some of them. The sample lists around 150,000 clones; 94% were seen once. The specimen was peripheral blood, collected 28 days after the second AZD1222 dose. The clonotype originates from an adult who received the AZD1222 COVID-19 vaccine. The genes are TRBV18 and TRBJ1-5; 9 bases are a match to TRBD1. The CDR3 bases are TGTGCCAGCTCACGAACAGGGGGCGCTGGACAGCCCCAGCATTTT. Protein: CASSRTGGAGQPQHF.